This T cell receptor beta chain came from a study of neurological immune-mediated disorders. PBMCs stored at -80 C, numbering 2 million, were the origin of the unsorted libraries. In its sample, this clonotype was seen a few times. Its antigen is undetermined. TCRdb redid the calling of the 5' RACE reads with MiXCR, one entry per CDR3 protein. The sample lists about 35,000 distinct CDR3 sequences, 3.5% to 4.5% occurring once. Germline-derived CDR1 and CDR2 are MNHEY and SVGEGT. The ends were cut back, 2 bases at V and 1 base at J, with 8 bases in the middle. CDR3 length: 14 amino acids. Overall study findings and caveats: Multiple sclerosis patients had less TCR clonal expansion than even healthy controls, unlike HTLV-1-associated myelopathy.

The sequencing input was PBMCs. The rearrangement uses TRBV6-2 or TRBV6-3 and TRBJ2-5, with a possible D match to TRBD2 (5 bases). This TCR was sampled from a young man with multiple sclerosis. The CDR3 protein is CASSYPEGQETQYF. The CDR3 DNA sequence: TGTGCCAGCAGTTACCCCGAGGGCCAAGAGACCCAGTACTTC.